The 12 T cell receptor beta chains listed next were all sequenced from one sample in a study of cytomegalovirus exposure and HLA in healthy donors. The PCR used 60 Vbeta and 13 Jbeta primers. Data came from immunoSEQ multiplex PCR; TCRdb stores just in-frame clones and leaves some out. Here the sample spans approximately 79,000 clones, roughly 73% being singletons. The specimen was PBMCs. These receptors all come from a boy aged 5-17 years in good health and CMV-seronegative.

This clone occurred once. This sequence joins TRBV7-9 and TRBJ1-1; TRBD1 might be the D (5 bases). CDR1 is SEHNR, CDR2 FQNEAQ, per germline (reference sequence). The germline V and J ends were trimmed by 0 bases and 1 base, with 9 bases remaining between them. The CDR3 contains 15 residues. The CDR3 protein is CASSLARGKNTEAFF. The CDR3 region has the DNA TGTGCCAGCAGCTTAGCGCGGGGGAAGAACACTGAAGCTTTCTTT.

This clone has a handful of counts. The CDR3 sequence: CASSSSGTGYGYTF. The CDR3 DNA sequence: TGCGCCAGCAGCTCCTCCGGGACAGGGTATGGCTACACCTTC. The genes are TRBV5-1 and TRBJ1-2; 9 positions agree with TRBD1. Trimming removed 3 bases from V and 5 bases from J; junction bases left unmatched: 5. The germline gives CDR1 SGHRS, CDR2 YFSETQ. This CDR3 is 14 amino acids long.

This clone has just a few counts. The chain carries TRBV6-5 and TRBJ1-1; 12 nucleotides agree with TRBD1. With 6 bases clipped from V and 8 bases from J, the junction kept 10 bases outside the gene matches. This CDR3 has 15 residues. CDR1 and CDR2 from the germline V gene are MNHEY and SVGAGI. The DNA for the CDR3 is TGTGCCAGCAGCCACCGGGACAGGGGGCGGATCGAAGCTTTCTTT. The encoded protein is CASSHRDRGRIEAFF.

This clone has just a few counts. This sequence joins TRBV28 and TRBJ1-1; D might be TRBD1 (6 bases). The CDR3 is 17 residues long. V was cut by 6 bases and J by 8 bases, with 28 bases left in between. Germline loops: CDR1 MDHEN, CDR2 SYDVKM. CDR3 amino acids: CASRKLSPQGLLSEAFF. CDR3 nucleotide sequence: TGTGCCAGCAGAAAACTATCCCCCCAGGGGTTACTTTCCGAAGCTTTCTTT. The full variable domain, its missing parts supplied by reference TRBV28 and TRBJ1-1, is DVKVTQSSRYLVKRTGEKVFLECVQDMDHENMFWYRQDPGLGLRLIYFSYDVKMKEKGDIPEGYSVSREKKERFSLILESASTNQTSMYLCASRKLSPQGLLSEAFFGQGTRLTVV.

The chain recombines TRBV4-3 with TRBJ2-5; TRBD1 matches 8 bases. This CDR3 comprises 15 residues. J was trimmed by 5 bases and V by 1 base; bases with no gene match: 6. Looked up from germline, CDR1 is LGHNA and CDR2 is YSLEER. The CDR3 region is CASSQVQGVAETQYF. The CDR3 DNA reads TGCGCCAGCAGCCAAGTACAGGGGGTCGCGGAGACCCAGTACTTC.

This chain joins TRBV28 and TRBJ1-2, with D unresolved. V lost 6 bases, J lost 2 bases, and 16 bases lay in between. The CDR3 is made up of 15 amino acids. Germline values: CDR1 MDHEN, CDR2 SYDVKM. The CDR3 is CASSPRRKGNYGYTF. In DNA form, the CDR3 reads TGTGCCAGCAGCCCGCGGAGGAAAGGGAACTATGGCTACACCTTC.

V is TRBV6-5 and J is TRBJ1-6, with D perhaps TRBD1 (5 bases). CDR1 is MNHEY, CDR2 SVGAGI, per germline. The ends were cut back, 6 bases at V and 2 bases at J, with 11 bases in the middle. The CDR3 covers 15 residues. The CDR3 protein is CASRRDLTYNSPLHF. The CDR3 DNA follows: TGTGCCAGCAGGCGGGACCTTACCTATAATTCACCCCTCCACTTT.

This CDR3 reads CSVGDTSYEQYF. For the CDR3, the DNA is TGCAGCGTTGGCGACACCTCCTACGAGCAGTACTTC. The rearrangement links TRBV29-1 to TRBJ2-7; the D is unclear. The CDR3 has 12 residues. Trimming pared 4 bases from V and 0 bases from J, leaving 7 bases between. CDR1 is SQVTM and CDR2 is ANQGSEA in the germline V gene.

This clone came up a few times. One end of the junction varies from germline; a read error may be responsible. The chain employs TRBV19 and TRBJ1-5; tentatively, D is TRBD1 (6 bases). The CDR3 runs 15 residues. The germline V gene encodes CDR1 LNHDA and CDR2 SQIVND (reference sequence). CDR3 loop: CASRIGTFSNQPQHF. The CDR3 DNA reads TGTGCCAGTAGGATAGGGACATTCAGCAATCAGCCCCAGCATTTT.

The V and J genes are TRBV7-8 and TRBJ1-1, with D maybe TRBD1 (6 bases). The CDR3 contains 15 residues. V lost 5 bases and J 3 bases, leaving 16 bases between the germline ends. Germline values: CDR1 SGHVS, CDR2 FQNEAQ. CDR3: CASSRFTTGYTEAFF. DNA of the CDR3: TGTGCCAGCAGCCGCTTTACCACAGGGTACACTGAAGCTTTCTTT.

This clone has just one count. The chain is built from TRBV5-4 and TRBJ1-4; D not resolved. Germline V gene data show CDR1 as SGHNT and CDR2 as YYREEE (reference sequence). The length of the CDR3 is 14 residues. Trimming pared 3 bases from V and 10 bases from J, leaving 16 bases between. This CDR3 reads CASSSRKDPVKLFF. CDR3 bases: TGTGCCAGCAGCTCTAGAAAGGATCCTGTAAAACTGTTTTTT.

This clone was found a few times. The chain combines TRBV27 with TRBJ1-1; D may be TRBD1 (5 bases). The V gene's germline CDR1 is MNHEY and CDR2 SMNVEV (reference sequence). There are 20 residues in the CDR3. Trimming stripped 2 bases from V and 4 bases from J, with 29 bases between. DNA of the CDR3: TGTGCCAGCAGTTTAGTGGGGCCCGAAATCTCCCACCCATCCCCCACTGAAGCTTTCTTT. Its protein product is CASSLVGPEISHPSPTEAFF.